These 26 T cell receptor beta chains were all obtained from the same sample, sequenced in a study of spatial heterogeneity in lung cancer. No antigen is known for these receptors. Time point denoted: sample taken at primary tumor resection. TCRdb re-analysed the 5' RACE reads in MiXCR, keeping a single row per CDR3 protein. The repertoire has 9,000 to 13,000 distinct CDR3 sequences, around 10% of them found once; the top ten carry approximately 10%. Study-wide findings and caveats: One measure, the expanded intratumoral alpha and beta TCR count, tracked tumor mutation counts.

Sequences were derived from lung tumor tissue, sampled at surgery. These receptors were obtained from a male donor with early-stage non-small cell lung cancer.

The sample holds a few counts of this clonotype. In a library made to pick up alpha chains, this beta chain is a stray read with a size that means little. The rearrangement uses TRBV29-1 and TRBJ2-3; D may be TRBD1 (5 bases). V was pared by 7 bases and J by 6 bases, with 11 bases between. In germline, CDR1 is SQVTM, CDR2 ANQGSEA. The CDR3 has 11 residues. CDR3 bases: TGCAGCGCTCGACAGATGGATACGCAGTATTTT. Its protein is CSARQMDTQYF.

Comments on this clonotype: This beta chain is a stray read from a library made for alpha chains; its abundance is not meaningful. The chain is built from TRBV20-1 and TRBJ2-7, with D tentatively TRBD1 or TRBD2 (6 bases each). This CDR3 comprises 14 residues. The ends were cut back, 3 bases at V and 0 bases at J, with 12 bases in the middle. Germline values: CDR1 DFQATT, CDR2 SNEGSKA (reference sequence). The CDR3 is CSASGGPSSYEQYF. The DNA for the CDR3 is TGCAGTGCTAGCGGGGGCCCAAGCTCCTACGAGCAGTACTTC.

On this clonotype: With a much larger clone just one base away, this may be a read error. Within a library made for alpha chains, this beta chain is off target, and its count is uninformative. The gene calls are TRBV20-1 and TRBJ2-1; D gene unclear. The CDR3 is made up of 15 amino acids. Germline CDR1 is DFQATT and CDR2 is SNEGSKA (reference sequence). The CDR3 coding sequence is TGCAGTGCTTACCTCGGAAGGGAAAAGTACAATGAGCACTTCTTC. Amino acids: CSAYLGREKYNEHFF.

Turning to this clonotype: This beta chain is a stray read from a library made for alpha chains; its abundance is not meaningful. The chain links TRBV7-3 to TRBJ2-7; the match to TRBD2 covers 8 bases. The length of the CDR3 is 15 residues. V lost 5 bases to trimming and J lost 3 bases; unmatched junction nucleotides: 9. The germline gives CDR1 SGHTA, CDR2 FQGTGA. In DNA, the CDR3 is TGTGCCAGCAGCCGCGACGGCGGGGGGATCTACGAGCAGTACTTC. Amino acid sequence: CASSRDGGGIYEQYF.

This clonotype is medium-sized within its sample. The library was designed around alpha chains, so this beta chain is a stray read whose abundance carries little weight. The rearrangement joins TRBV21-1 to TRBJ1-4; TRBD1 is taken as the D call from the table, unchecked against the DNA. TRBV21-1 is classified as a pseudogene. This CDR3 is built from 18 residues. The CDR3 loop is CASSKARDRVLLNEKLFF. The CDR3 DNA sequence: TGTGCCAGCAGCAAAGCGCGGGACAGGGTTCTACTAAATGAAAAACTGTTTTTT.

This clonotype showed up many times. As an off-target read in a library built for alpha chains, this beta chain has a frequency of little significance. The rearrangement links TRBV20-1 to TRBJ2-5, with D perhaps matching TRBD1 or TRBD2 (6 bases each). Germline assignment: CDR1 DFQATT and CDR2 SNEGSKA (reference sequence). The CDR3 loop spans 14 amino acids. With 5 bases removed from V and 3 bases from J, the gap between germline ends came to 16 bases. The CDR3 DNA is TGCAGTGCTTCCCCGACTAGGGGGAAAGAGACCCAGTACTTC. As protein: CSASPTRGKETQYF.

This clonotype has ten or more counts. This beta chain lies outside the target of a library built for alpha chains; its clone size means little. The rearrangement uses TRBV7-2 and TRBJ2-3, with D tentatively TRBD2 (6 bases). CDR1 is SGHTA, CDR2 FQGNSA, per germline. V lost 1 base and J 5 bases, leaving 7 bases between the germline ends. The CDR3 totals 13 residues. Written as DNA, the CDR3 is TGTGCCAGCAGCTTAGTGGGGGGAGATACGCAGTATTTT. Residues: CASSLVGGDTQYF.

Ten or more counts support this clonotype. Being off target in a library aimed at alpha chains, this beta chain has a size of little meaning. CDR3 nucleotide sequence: TGTGCCAGCAGTGAAGCGGGGCGCGCACCCTATGGCTACACCTTC. Translation gives CASSEAGRAPYGYTF. V usage is TRBV6-1 and J usage is TRBJ1-2; D possibly corresponds to TRBD1 (5 bases). The germline CDR1 and CDR2 sequences are MNHNS and SASEGT. The CDR3 sequence is 15 residues long. Trimming removed 0 bases from V and 4 bases from J, with 12 bases in between.

The table lists this clonotype with many counts. This beta chain is a stray sequence in a library constructed for alpha chains; its clone size is not meaningful. The chain has TRBV20-1 and TRBJ1-1, with TRBD1 as a possible D gene (5 bases). This CDR3 has 13 residues. Trimming stripped 5 bases from V and 8 bases from J, with 18 bases between. In germline, CDR1 is DFQATT, CDR2 SNEGSKA (reference sequence). The CDR3 sequence: CSASGLTLGEAFF. In DNA form, the CDR3 reads TGCAGTGCTTCGGGACTGACCCTCGGAGAAGCTTTCTTT.

This clonotype appeared many times. This beta chain came through as a stray read in a library set up for alpha chains, and its size says little. J is TRBJ2-7 and V is TRBV21-1; whether TRBD2, the table's D call, matches the DNA was not checked. TRBV21-1 is a pseudogene segment. The CDR3 sequence is 19 residues long. CDR3 bases: TGTGCCAGCAGCGACGGCGAGGGAGTAGCGGGAGGGCCCACCTACGAGCAGTACTTC. This codes for CASSDGEGVAGGPTYEQYF.

Relative to its sample, this clonotype is medium-sized. Because the library targeted alpha chains, this beta chain is an off-target read whose size means little. V usage is TRBV12-3 or TRBV12-4 and J usage is TRBJ1-2; no clear D gene. There are 14 residues in the CDR3. V was shortened by 1 base and J by 4 bases, with 10 bases between the two germline ends. The CDR3 is CASSLEAEPYGYTF. For the CDR3, the DNA is TGTGCCAGCAGTTTAGAGGCAGAACCCTATGGCTACACCTTC.

This clonotype was recorded many times. This beta chain turned up in a library designed for alpha chains; as an off-target read, its abundance says little. The chain employs TRBV3-1 and TRBJ2-2; D may be TRBD2 (5 bases). Germline lookup yields CDR1 LGHDT and CDR2 YNNKEL (reference sequence). V was trimmed by 4 bases and J by 3 bases, leaving 18 bases between them. The CDR3 consists of 17 residues. CDR3 in amino acids: CASSLPLRRPDTGELFF. The CDR3 coding sequence is TGTGCCAGCAGCCTTCCATTGCGGAGGCCGGACACCGGGGAGCTGTTTTTT.

This clonotype has a count of ten or more. With the library built for alpha chains, this beta chain is off target and its frequency is not meaningful. The chain couples TRBV5-1 to TRBJ2-3; unclear D gene. V lost 2 bases and J 2 bases, leaving 6 bases between the germline ends. The CDR3 sequence is 13 residues long. Germline assignment: CDR1 SGHRS and CDR2 YFSETQ. This CDR3 is CASSFQPTDTQYF. Written as DNA, the CDR3 is TGCGCCAGCAGCTTCCAACCCACAGATACGCAGTATTTT.

This clonotype is medium-sized. Because this beta chain is a stray read in a library intended to capture alpha chains, its abundance should not be given much weight. This chain uses TRBV29-1 with TRBJ1-3; unclear D gene. Looked up from germline, CDR1 is SQVTM and CDR2 is ANQGSEA. Trimming took off 3 bases at V and 0 bases at J, with 12 bases between the two ends. This CDR3 is 15 amino acids long. The CDR3 coding sequence is TGCAGCGTTGAGGGAAGGCAAAACTCTGGAAACACCATATATTTT. This codes for CSVEGRQNSGNTIYF.

This clonotype is medium-sized. This beta chain was picked up by a library intended for alpha chains and is off target, so its count carries little meaning. The V gene is TRBV20-1, the J gene TRBJ1-1, with TRBD1 matching 7 bases. There are 13 residues in the CDR3. With V trimmed by 5 bases and J by 3 bases, 6 bases remained unmatched. Germline V gene data show CDR1 as DFQATT and CDR2 as SNEGSKA (reference sequence). CDR3 loop: CSARQGVDTEAFF. CDR3 bases: TGCAGTGCTCGACAGGGCGTCGACACTGAAGCTTTCTTT.

To note about this clonotype: The library was built for alpha chains, so this beta chain is an off-target read and its size means little. The chain couples TRBV5-1 to TRBJ1-4, with D unclear. Trimming shortened V by 5 bases and J by 0 bases, and 11 bases separated the two germline ends. The CDR3 runs 15 residues. From germline, CDR1 is SGHRS and CDR2 YFSETQ. CDR3 sequence reads: CASRPRPATNEKLFF. DNA of the CDR3: TGCGCCAGCAGACCACGGCCAGCAACTAATGAAAAACTGTTTTTT.

Details on this clonotype: This beta chain was picked up by a library intended for alpha chains and is off target, so its count carries little meaning. This chain connects TRBV3-1 to TRBJ1-1, with TRBD1 matching 9 bases. The CDR3 covers 16 residues. V lost 2 bases to trimming and J lost 5 bases; unmatched junction nucleotides: 9. CDR1 and CDR2 from the germline V gene are LGHDT and YNNKEL (reference sequence). CDR3 sequence reads: CASSQQLTGGRTEAFF. The CDR3 DNA is TGTGCCAGCAGCCAACAATTGACAGGGGGAAGGACTGAAGCTTTCTTT.

This clonotype came up many times. A library made for alpha chains picked up this beta chain off target, so its size means little. This chain connects TRBV5-1 to TRBJ2-1; possible D gene TRBD1, 6 bases. In germline, CDR1 is SGHRS, CDR2 YFSETQ. This CDR3 is 17 amino acids long. V gave up 0 bases and J gave up 0 bases, with 13 bases separating them. The CDR3: CASSLGIGGSSYNEQFF. CDR3 coding DNA: TGCGCCAGCAGCTTGGGGATAGGGGGTAGCTCCTACAATGAGCAGTTCTTC.

This clonotype is categorized as medium-sized (0.01 to 0.1%). Because the library targeted alpha chains, this beta chain is an off-target read whose size means little. The rearrangement joins TRBV18 to TRBJ1-1, with D uncertain. CDR3 size: 13 residues. Between the trimmed V and J ends, which lost 3 bases and 6 bases, there was a span of 11 bases. Per germline, CDR1 KGHSH and CDR2 LQKENI. The CDR3 spells CASSPTKDAEAFF. The CDR3 coding sequence is TGTGCCAGCTCACCTACCAAGGACGCTGAAGCTTTCTTT. The whole variable domain, remainder taken from reference TRBV18 and TRBJ1-1, is NAGVMQNPRHLVRRRGQEARLRCSPMKGHSHVYWYRQLPEEGLKFMVYLQKENIIDESGMPKERFSAEFPKEGPSILRIQQVVRGDSAAYFCASSPTKDAEAFFGQGTRLTVV.

This clonotype occurred many times. Being off target in a library aimed at alpha chains, this beta chain has a size of little meaning. This chain joins TRBV28 and TRBJ2-1, with D perhaps matching TRBD2 (5 bases). CDR1 MDHEN and CDR2 SYDVKM come from the germline V gene. The CDR3 totals 15 residues. The V gene lost 8 bases and the J gene lost 1 base, with 15 bases spanning the gap. The CDR3 spells CASAKISGSYNEQFF. Here the CDR3 DNA reads TGTGCCAGCGCCAAAATCTCGGGGTCCTACAATGAGCAGTTCTTC.

This clonotype was found many times. This beta chain is a stray sequence in a library constructed for alpha chains; its clone size is not meaningful. V gene TRBV18 combines with J gene TRBJ2-5, with D perhaps assigned TRBD1 or TRBD2 (5 bases each). Germline CDR1 is KGHSH and CDR2 is LQKENI. Trimming took 6 bases from V and 3 from J, leaving 8 bases between them. This CDR3 region has 12 residues. This chain's CDR3 is CASSGRKETQYF. The CDR3 coding sequence is TGTGCCAGCTCGGGACGGAAAGAGACCCAGTACTTC.

This clonotype appeared many times. This beta chain is off target for a library built for alpha chains, so its abundance means little. The V and J genes are TRBV5-1 and TRBJ2-2; D unclear. Germline CDR1 SGHRS, CDR2 YFSETQ. Deletions cut 6 bases from V and 0 bases from J, with 15 bases between. This CDR3 is 16 amino acids long. The CDR3 DNA reads as TGCGCCAGCACCTCCCTGCGGCAGGCGAACACCGGGGAGCTGTTTTTT. It is translated as CASTSLRQANTGELFF.

With respect to this clonotype: Within a library made for alpha chains, this beta chain is off target, and its count is uninformative. This rearrangement joins TRBV4-1 to TRBJ1-2; 7 positions agree with TRBD1. This CDR3 comprises 15 residues. Per the germline V gene, CDR1 is MGHRA and CDR2 is YSYEKL. Trimming at V came to 1 base and at J to 4 bases, leaving 6 bases not matched to a gene. CDR3: CASSQGTGDSYGYTF. CDR3 nucleotide sequence: TGCGCCAGCAGCCAAGGAACAGGGGACAGCTATGGCTACACCTTC.

This clonotype ranks as medium-sized. The library was designed around alpha chains, so this beta chain is a stray read whose abundance carries little weight. This chain links TRBV7-9 with TRBJ1-2; D may be TRBD1 (5 bases). Germline assignment: CDR1 SEHNR and CDR2 FQNEAQ (reference sequence). Between the trimmed V and J ends, which lost 2 bases and 3 bases, there was a span of 10 bases. The CDR3 spans 14 residues. The CDR3 nucleotides read TGTGCCAGCAGCTTACAGGGAGCGGACTATGGCTACACCTTC. Translated, it gives CASSLQGADYGYTF. The whole variable domain, filled in from reference TRBV7-9 and TRBJ1-2, reads DTGVSQNPRHKITKRGQNVTFRCDPISEHNRLYWYRQTLGQGPEFLTYFQNEAQLEKSRLLSDRFSAERPKGSFSTLEIQRTEQGDSAMYLCASSLQGADYGYTFGSGTRLTVV.

This clonotype was observed many times. Because this beta chain is a stray read in a library intended to capture alpha chains, its abundance should not be given much weight. The rearrangement links TRBV20-1 to TRBJ2-1; D unclear. There are 15 residues in the CDR3. The V gene's germline CDR1 is DFQATT and CDR2 SNEGSKA (reference sequence). The V end lost 6 bases, the J end lost 9 bases, and 24 bases lay between the germline ends. The CDR3 loop is CSARRGASSSGEQFF. The CDR3 DNA reads as TGCAGTGCCCGAAGAGGCGCTAGTAGTTCGGGTGAGCAGTTCTTC.

This clonotype appeared many times. With the library built for alpha chains, this beta chain is off target and its frequency is not meaningful. CDR3 amino acids: CASSLELSGNTIYF. The CDR3 DNA follows: TGCGCCAGCAGCTTGGAGCTCTCTGGAAACACCATATATTTT. The V and J genes are TRBV5-1 and TRBJ1-3; no clear D. V was trimmed by 0 bases and J by 0 bases, leaving 4 bases between them. The CDR3 sequence is 14 residues long. CDR1 SGHRS and CDR2 YFSETQ come from the germline V gene.